A single sample is the source of the 17 T cell receptor beta chains below, sequenced in a study of shared clonotypes between healthy human individuals. Assay used: immunoSEQ multiplex PCR; TCRdb lists only in-frame clones, some missing. The sample contains 1,400,000 or so clones, approximately 98.5% of which appear only once. The sequencing sample was made of naive CD4+ T cells sorted from blood. The subset was: CD45RA+ positively selected. The source is a man between 25 and 39 years old in good health.

This chain connects TRBV7-8 to TRBJ1-2; D call uncertain. CDR1 and CDR2 (germline): SGHVS, FQNEAQ. V lost 0 bases to trimming and J lost 0 bases, with 8 bases between them. The CDR3 is 15 amino acids. The CDR3 nucleotides are TGTGCCAGCAGCTTAGCCCGGGCTACTAACTATGGCTACACCTTC. Amino acids: CASSLARATNYGYTF.

The rearrangement links TRBV4-3 to TRBJ1-1; no definite D call. This CDR3 spans 14 amino acids. V lost 5 bases and J 0 bases, leaving 10 bases between the germline ends. CDR1 and CDR2 (germline): LGHNA, YSLEER. CDR3 sequence reads: CASSVGVLNTEAFF. In DNA, the CDR3 is TGCGCCAGCAGCGTTGGGGTACTGAACACTGAAGCTTTCTTT.

The chain is built from TRBV4-3 and TRBJ2-2; TRBD1 matches 10 bases. The CDR3 loop spans 15 amino acids. The germline CDR1 and CDR2 sequences are LGHNA and YSLEER. V gave up 3 bases and J gave up 7 bases; unmatched junction bases: 5. The CDR3 sequence is CASSHGQGVVGELFF. The CDR3 DNA is TGCGCCAGCAGCCACGGACAGGGGGTAGTCGGGGAGCTGTTTTTT.

The rearrangement uses TRBV11-2 and TRBJ2-1, with D uncertain. CDR1 and CDR2 from the germline V gene are SGHAT and FQNNGV. The CDR3 sequence is 11 residues long. V dropped 5 bases and J dropped 9 bases, with 8 bases sitting between them. CDR3 coding DNA: TGTGCCAGCAGCAAAAAGGGTGAGCAGTTCTTC. Translation gives CASSKKGEQFF. The full variable domain, completed using reference TRBV11-2 and TRBJ2-1, is EAGVAQSPRYKIIEKRQSVAFWCNPISGHATLYWYQQILGQGPKLLIQFQNNGVVDDSQLPKDRFSAERLKGVDSTLKIQPAKLEDSAVYLCASSKKGEQFFGPGTRLTVL.

V usage is TRBV7-2 and J usage is TRBJ1-2; TRBD1 agrees at 10 bases. V was pared by 0 bases and J by 8 bases, with 15 bases of the junction left unmatched. This CDR3 contains 18 residues. Germline lookup yields CDR1 SGHTA and CDR2 FQGNSA. The CDR3 bases are TGTGCCAGCAGCTTAGCTTTCGGGACAGGGGAAGCGTCCTCCGGCTACACCTTC. Encoded protein: CASSLAFGTGEASSGYTF.

J is TRBJ2-1 and V is TRBV7-3; no clear D. Trimming cost V 3 bases and J 6 bases, with 9 bases left between them. Germline V lookup: CDR1 SGHTA, CDR2 FQGTGA. The CDR3 runs to 13 residues. Written as DNA, the CDR3 is TGTGCCAGCAGCTTCTTGGGTATCAATGAGCAGTTCTTC. Translating it yields CASSFLGINEQFF.

The J gene is TRBJ2-5, the V gene TRBV28, with D unclear. This CDR3 has 13 residues. Germline CDR1 MDHEN, CDR2 SYDVKM. Trimming took off 6 bases at V and 5 bases at J, with 13 bases between the two ends. The CDR3 DNA sequence: TGTGCCAGCAGCTGGGCTGGTTCGGAGACCCAGTACTTC. Translation: CASSWAGSETQYF.

The chain employs TRBV9 and TRBJ2-1, with 12 bases fitting TRBD2. This CDR3 contains 20 residues. Germline CDR1 and CDR2: SGDLS and YYNGEE. Losses at the gene ends were 4 bases for V and 5 bases for J; bases not matched to a gene: 19. The DNA of the CDR3 is TGTGCCAGCAGCCCCCCAGAGAAACTAGCGGGAGGATGGGGGCACAATGAGCAGTTCTTC. It codes for CASSPPEKLAGGWGHNEQFF.

The rearrangement links TRBV7-9 to TRBJ2-2; D may be TRBD2 (5 bases). The germline CDR1 and CDR2 sequences are SEHNR and FQNEAQ (reference sequence). CDR3 length: 14 residues. V was cut by 5 bases and J by 4 bases, with 11 bases left in between. CDR3 nucleotides: TGTGCCAGCAGCCCCCGGGGTCCCACCGGGGAGCTGTTTTTT. Its protein product is CASSPRGPTGELFF.

The chain employs TRBV5-1 and TRBJ2-7, with D unclear. The germline V gene encodes CDR1 SGHRS and CDR2 YFSETQ. V gave up 1 base and J gave up 2 bases, with 19 bases separating them. There are 17 residues in the CDR3. CDR3 coding DNA: TGCGCCAGCAGCTTGTCCTCCGGCGGATGGGCAACCTACGAGCAGTACTTC. Translation: CASSLSSGGWATYEQYF. The full variable domain, with the rest looked up from reference TRBV5-1 and TRBJ2-7, is KAGVTQTPRYLIKTRGQQVTLSCSPISGHRSVSWYQQTPGQGLQFLFEYFSETQRNKGNFPGRFSGRQFSNSRSEMNVSTLELGDSALYLCASSLSSGGWATYEQYFGPGTRLTVT.

The chain links TRBV4-3 to TRBJ2-3, with D possibly matching TRBD1 (5 bases). This CDR3 comprises 13 residues. Germline loops: CDR1 LGHNA, CDR2 YSLEER. Trimming left V 5 bases short and J 2 bases short, with 8 bases between. The CDR3 loop reads CASSSTDTDTQYF. The CDR3 DNA follows: TGCGCCAGCAGCTCGACAGACACAGATACGCAGTATTTT.

The J gene is TRBJ2-3, the V gene TRBV9; no reliable D call. Trimming removed 3 bases from V and 2 bases from J, with 16 bases in between. Germline V gene sequence: CDR1 SGDLS, CDR2 YYNGEE. This CDR3 has 16 residues. CDR3 nucleotides: TGTGCCAGCAGCGATACTTACTCGCTCCCCACAGATACGCAGTATTTT. It specifies CASSDTYSLPTDTQYF.

The V gene is TRBV12-5, the J gene TRBJ2-3; D remains unclear. The CDR3 runs to 11 residues. V dropped 7 bases and J dropped 4 bases, with 6 bases sitting between them. Germline V gene lookup returns CDR1 LGHNT and CDR2 FRNRAP. CDR3 sequence (DNA): TGTGCTAGTGTCGGCCCAGATACGCAGTATTTT. Protein sequence: CASVGPDTQYF.

The chain combines TRBV14 with TRBJ2-3; D ambiguous. Germline V gene sequence: CDR1 SGHDN, CDR2 FVKESK. V shed 1 base and J shed 2 bases, with 10 bases lying between them. CDR3 length: 15 amino acids. The CDR3 DNA reads as TGTGCCAGCAGCCAAGGTGCGAGGACCACAGATACGCAGTATTTT. Its translation is CASSQGARTTDTQYF.

The rearrangement links TRBV5-1 to TRBJ2-1; D may be TRBD1 or TRBD2 (5 bases each). Trimming removed 2 bases from V and 7 bases from J, with 7 bases in between. Germline V gene data show CDR1 as SGHRS and CDR2 as YFSETQ. This CDR3 contains 12 residues. CDR3 nucleotides: TGCGCCAGCAGCTTATGGGGGAATGAGCAGTTCTTC. This translates into CASSLWGNEQFF.

V is TRBV27 and J is TRBJ2-3; 7 bases fit TRBD1. After removal of 6 bases from V and 3 bases from J, the junction contained 15 bases not matched to a gene. Germline values: CDR1 MNHEY, CDR2 SMNVEV (reference sequence). The CDR3 has 17 residues. As DNA, the CDR3 is TGTGCCAGCAGCTCCCGGACAGGCCCCACAGCAACAGATACGCAGTATTTT. The encoded protein is CASSSRTGPTATDTQYF.

This clone is a singleton in its sample. The rearrangement links TRBV6-5 to TRBJ2-6; a possible D gene is TRBD2 (6 bases). Germline V gene lookup returns CDR1 MNHEY and CDR2 SVGAGI. The CDR3 has 16 residues. V was pared by 1 base and J by 4 bases, with 11 bases between. CDR3 sequence (DNA): TGTGCCAGCAGTTACTTCGGGGGAGGAGGGGCCAACGTCCTGACTTTC. This encodes CASSYFGGGGANVLTF.